The TCR beta chain under discussion was sequenced for a study of naive CD8 T cells in extremely preterm neonates. Clones were read by immunoSEQ multiplex PCR, and TCRdb kept only the in-frame ones, dropping some. In the table there are roughly 5,300 clones, 97% of which are singletons. V dropped 0 bases and J dropped 1 base, with 6 bases sitting between them. The CDR3 length is 15 residues. CDR1 MNHEY and CDR2 SVGAGI come from the germline V gene. This receptor was taken from a human donor in good health. The gene calls are TRBV6-5 and TRBJ2-2; weak D call: TRBD1 (6 bases). Sequences were obtained from naive CD8+ T cells from blood. In DNA, the CDR3 is TGTGCCAGCAGTTACTCAGGGGGGAACACCGGGGAGCTGTTTTTT. Encoded protein: CASSYSGGNTGELFF.